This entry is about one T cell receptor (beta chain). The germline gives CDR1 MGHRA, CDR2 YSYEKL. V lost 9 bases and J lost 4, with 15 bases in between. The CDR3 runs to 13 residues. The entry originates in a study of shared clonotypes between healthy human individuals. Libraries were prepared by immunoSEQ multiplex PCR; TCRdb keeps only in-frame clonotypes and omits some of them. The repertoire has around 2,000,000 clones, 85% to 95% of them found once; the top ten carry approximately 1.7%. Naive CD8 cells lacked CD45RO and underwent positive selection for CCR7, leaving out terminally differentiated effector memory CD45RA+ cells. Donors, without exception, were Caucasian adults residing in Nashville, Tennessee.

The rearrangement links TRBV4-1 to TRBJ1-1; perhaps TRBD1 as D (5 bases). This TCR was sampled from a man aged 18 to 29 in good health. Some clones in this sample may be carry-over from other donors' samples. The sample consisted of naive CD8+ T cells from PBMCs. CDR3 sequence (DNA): TGCGCCAGTATCACGGGTGGGGGCACTGAAGCTTTCTTT. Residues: CASITGGGTEAFF.